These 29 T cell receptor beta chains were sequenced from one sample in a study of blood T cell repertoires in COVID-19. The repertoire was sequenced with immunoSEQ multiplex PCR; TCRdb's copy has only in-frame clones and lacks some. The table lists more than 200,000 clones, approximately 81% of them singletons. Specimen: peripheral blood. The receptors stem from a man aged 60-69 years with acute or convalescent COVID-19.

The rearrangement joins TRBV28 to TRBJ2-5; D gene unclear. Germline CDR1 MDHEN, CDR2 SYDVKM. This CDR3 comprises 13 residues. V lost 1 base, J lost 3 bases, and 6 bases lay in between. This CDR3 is CASSLFSEETQYF. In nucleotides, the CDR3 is TGTGCCAGCAGTTTATTTAGTGAAGAGACCCAGTACTTC.

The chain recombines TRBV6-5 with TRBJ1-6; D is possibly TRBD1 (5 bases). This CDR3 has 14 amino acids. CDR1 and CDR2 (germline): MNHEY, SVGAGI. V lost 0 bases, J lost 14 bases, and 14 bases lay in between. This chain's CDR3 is CASSYSKQGKTLHF. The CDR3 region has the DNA TGTGCCAGCAGTTACTCCAAGCAGGGCAAGACCCTCCACTTT.

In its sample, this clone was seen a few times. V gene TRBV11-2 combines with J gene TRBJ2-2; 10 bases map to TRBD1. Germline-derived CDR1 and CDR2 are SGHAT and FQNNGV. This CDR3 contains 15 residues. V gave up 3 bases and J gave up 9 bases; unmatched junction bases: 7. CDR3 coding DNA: TGTGCCAGCAGCTTCCACCGGGACAGGGGTCGGGAGCTGTTTTTT. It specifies CASSFHRDRGRELFF.

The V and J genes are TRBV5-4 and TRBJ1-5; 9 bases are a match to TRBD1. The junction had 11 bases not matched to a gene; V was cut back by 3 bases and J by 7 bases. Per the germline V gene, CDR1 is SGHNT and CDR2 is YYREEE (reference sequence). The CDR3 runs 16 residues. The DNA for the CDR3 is TGTGCCAGCAGCTGGGGCGACAGGGGGACGCAGCAGCCCCAGCATTTT. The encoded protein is CASSWGDRGTQQPQHF.

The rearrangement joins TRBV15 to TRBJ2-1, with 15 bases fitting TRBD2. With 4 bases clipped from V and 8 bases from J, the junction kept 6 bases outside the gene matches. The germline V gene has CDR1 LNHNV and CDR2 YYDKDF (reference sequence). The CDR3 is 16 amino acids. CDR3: CATSTGTSGRWDEQFF. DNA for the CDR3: TGTGCCACCAGCACTGGGACTAGCGGGAGGTGGGATGAGCAGTTCTTC. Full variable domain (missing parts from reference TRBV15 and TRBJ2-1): DAMVIQNPRYQVTQFGKPVTLSCSQTLNHNVMYWYQQKSSQAPKLLFHYYDKDFNNEADTPDNFQSRRPNTSFCFLDIRSPGLGDTAMYLCATSTGTSGRWDEQFFGPGTRLTVL.

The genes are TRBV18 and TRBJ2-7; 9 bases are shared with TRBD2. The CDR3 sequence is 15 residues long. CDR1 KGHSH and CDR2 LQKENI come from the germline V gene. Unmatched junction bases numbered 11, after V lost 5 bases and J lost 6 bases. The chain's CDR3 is CASSVTSGLYSEQYF. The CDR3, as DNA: TGTGCCAGCTCAGTGACTAGCGGTTTATATAGCGAGCAGTACTTC.

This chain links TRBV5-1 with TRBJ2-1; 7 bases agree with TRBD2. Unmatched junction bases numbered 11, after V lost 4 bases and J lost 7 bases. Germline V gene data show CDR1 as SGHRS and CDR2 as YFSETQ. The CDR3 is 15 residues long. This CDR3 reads CASSVGGRSGNEQFF. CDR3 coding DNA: TGCGCCAGCAGCGTGGGCGGGAGATCGGGAAATGAGCAGTTCTTC. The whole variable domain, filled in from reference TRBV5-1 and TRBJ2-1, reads KAGVTQTPRYLIKTRGQQVTLSCSPISGHRSVSWYQQTPGQGLQFLFEYFSETQRNKGNFPGRFSGRQFSNSRSEMNVSTLELGDSALYLCASSVGGRSGNEQFFGPGTRLTVL.

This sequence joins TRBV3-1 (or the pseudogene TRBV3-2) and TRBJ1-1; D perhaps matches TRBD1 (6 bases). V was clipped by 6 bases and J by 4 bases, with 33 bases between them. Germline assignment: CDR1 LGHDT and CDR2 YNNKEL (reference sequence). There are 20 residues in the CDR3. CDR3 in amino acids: CASSPEIIRGGRESLTEAFF. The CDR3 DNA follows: TGTGCCAGCAGTCCAGAGATAATCAGGGGTGGAAGGGAGTCCCTCACTGAAGCTTTCTTT.

The chain's CDR3 is CASSLGGDEQFF. The CDR3 DNA sequence: TGTGCCAGCAGCTTAGGGGGGGATGAGCAGTTCTTC. The gene calls are TRBV7-3 and TRBJ2-1, with 7 bases that match TRBD2. The V and J ends lost 2 bases and 8 bases, in that order; junction bases with no gene match: 0. The V gene's germline CDR1 is SGHTA and CDR2 FQGTGA. The CDR3 is 12 amino acids.

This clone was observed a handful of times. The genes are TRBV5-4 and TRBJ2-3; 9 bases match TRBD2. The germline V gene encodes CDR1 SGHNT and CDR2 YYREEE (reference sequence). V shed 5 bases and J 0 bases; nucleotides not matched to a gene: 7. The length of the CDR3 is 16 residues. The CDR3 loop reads CASRPERGVSTDTQYF. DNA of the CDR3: TGTGCCAGCAGACCTGAGCGGGGGGTAAGCACAGATACGCAGTATTTT.

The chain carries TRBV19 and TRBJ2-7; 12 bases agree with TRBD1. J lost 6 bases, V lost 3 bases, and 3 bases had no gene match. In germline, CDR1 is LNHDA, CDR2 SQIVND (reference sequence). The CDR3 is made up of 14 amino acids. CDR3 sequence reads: CASSMGQGAGEQYF. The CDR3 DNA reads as TGTGCCAGTAGTATGGGACAGGGGGCAGGCGAGCAGTACTTC.

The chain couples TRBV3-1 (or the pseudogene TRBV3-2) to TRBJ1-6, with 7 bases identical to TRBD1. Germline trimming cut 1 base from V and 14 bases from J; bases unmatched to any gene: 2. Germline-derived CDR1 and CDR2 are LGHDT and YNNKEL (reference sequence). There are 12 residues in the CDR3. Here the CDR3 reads CASSQAQGTLHF. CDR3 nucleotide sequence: TGTGCCAGCAGCCAAGCACAGGGGACCCTCCACTTT.

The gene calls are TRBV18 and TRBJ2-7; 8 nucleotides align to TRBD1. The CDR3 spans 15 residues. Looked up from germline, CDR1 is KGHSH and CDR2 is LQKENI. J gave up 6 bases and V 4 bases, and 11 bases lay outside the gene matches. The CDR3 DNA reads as TGTGCCAGCTCACAACTTCAGGGGGCGTCGGGCGAGCAGTACTTC. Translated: CASSQLQGASGEQYF.

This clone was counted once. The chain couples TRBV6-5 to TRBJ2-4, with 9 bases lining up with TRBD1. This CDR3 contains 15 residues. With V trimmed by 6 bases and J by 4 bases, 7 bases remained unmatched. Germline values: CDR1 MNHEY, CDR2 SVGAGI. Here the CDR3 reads CASRASGTGKNIQYF. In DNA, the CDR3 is TGTGCCAGCAGGGCCTCCGGGACAGGGAAAAACATTCAGTACTTC.

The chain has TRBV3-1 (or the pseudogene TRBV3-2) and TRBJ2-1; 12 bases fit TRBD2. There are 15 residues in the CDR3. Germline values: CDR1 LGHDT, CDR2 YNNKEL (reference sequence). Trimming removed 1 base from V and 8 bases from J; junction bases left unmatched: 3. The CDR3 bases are TGTGCCAGCAGCCAAGCGCGACTAGCGGGAGATGAGCAGTTCTTC. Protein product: CASSQARLAGDEQFF.

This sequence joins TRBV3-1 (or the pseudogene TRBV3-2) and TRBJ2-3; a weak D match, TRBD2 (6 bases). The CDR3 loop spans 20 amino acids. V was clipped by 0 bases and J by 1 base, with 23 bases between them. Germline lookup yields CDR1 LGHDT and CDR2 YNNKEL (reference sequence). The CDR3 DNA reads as TGTGCCAGCAGCCAAGATCTGGGGCCGGTGGAGGGGCCTGGCACAGATACGCAGTATTTT. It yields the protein CASSQDLGPVEGPGTDTQYF.

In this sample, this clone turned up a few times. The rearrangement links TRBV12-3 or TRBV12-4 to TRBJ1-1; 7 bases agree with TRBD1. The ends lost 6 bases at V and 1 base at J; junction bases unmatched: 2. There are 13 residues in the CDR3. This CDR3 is CASRTGQNTEAFF. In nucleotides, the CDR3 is TGTGCCAGCAGGACAGGGCAGAACACTGAAGCTTTCTTT.

In DNA, the CDR3 is TGTGCCAGCAGCCGGAGGGATAATCAGCCCCAGCATTTT. Translating it yields CASSRRDNQPQHF. The chain couples TRBV3-1 (or the pseudogene TRBV3-2) to TRBJ1-5, with D unresolved. The CDR3 covers 13 residues. Germline values: CDR1 LGHDT, CDR2 YNNKEL (reference sequence). V was cut by 4 bases and J by 4 bases, with 8 bases left in between.

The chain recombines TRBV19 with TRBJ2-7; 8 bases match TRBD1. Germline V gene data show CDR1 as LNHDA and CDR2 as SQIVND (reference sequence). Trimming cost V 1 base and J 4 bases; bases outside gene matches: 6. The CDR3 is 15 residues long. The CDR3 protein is CASSIAGTGPYEQYF. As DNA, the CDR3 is TGTGCCAGTAGTATAGCCGGGACAGGACCGTACGAGCAGTACTTC.

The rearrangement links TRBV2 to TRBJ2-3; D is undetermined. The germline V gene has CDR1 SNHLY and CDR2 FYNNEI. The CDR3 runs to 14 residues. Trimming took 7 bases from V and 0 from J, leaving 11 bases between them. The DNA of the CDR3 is TGTGCCAGCACGAGAGCCATAAGCACAGATACGCAGTATTTT. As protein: CASTRAISTDTQYF.

In DNA, the CDR3 is TGTGCCAGCAGCTTGCTAGCGGGAGTTTTCACAGATACGCAGTATTTT. As protein: CASSLLAGVFTDTQYF. This chain joins TRBV5-4 and TRBJ2-3; 10 nucleotides align to TRBD2. The CDR3 has 16 amino acids. From germline, CDR1 is SGHNT and CDR2 YYREEE (reference sequence). J lost 2 bases, V lost 1 base, and 4 bases had no gene match.

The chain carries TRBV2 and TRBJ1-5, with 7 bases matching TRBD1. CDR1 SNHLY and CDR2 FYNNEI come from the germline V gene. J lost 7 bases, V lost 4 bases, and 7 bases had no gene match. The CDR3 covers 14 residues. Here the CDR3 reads CASSGQGGGQPQHF. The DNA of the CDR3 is TGTGCCAGCAGTGGTCAGGGGGGAGGACAGCCCCAGCATTTT.

The CDR3 loop is CASSLNLAETQYF. CDR3 bases: TGTGCCAGCAGCTTAAACCTAGCGGAGACCCAGTACTTC. V usage is TRBV7-2 and J usage is TRBJ2-5, with D possibly matching TRBD2 (6 bases). Trimming removed 2 bases from V and 5 bases from J, with 9 bases in between. The CDR3 extends over 13 amino acids. The germline gives CDR1 SGHTA, CDR2 FQGNSA.

The CDR3 region is CASSLTGEGKSNQPQHF. The CDR3 nucleotides read TGTGCCAGCAGCCTTACGGGGGAAGGTAAGAGCAATCAGCCCCAGCATTTT. V usage is TRBV27 and J usage is TRBJ1-5, with D possibly matching TRBD1 (5 bases). This CDR3 region has 17 residues. V was trimmed by 6 bases and J by 1 base, leaving 19 bases between them. Germline lookup yields CDR1 MNHEY and CDR2 SMNVEV (reference sequence).

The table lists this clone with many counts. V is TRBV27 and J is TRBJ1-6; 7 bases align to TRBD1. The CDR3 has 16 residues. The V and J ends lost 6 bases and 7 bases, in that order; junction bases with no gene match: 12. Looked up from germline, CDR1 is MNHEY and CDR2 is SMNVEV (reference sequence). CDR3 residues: CASSLESTGANSPLHF. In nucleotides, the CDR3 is TGTGCCAGCAGCTTAGAAAGCACAGGGGCAAATTCACCCCTCCACTTT.

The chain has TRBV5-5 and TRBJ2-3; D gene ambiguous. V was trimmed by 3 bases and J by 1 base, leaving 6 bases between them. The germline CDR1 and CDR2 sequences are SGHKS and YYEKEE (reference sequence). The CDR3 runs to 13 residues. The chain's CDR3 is CASSSPGTDTQYF. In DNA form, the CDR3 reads TGTGCCAGCAGCTCGCCAGGCACAGATACGCAGTATTTT.

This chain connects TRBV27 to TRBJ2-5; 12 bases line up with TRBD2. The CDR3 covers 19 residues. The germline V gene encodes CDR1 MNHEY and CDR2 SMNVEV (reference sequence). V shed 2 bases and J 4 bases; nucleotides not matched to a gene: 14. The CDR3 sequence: CASSLLGTSGRQGLETQYF. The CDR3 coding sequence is TGTGCCAGCAGTTTACTGGGGACTAGCGGGCGGCAAGGATTAGAGACCCAGTACTTC.

CDR3 in DNA: TGTGCCAGCAGCTTATTCCCAGGCGACTATGGCTACACCTTC. This codes for CASSLFPGDYGYTF. The rearrangement joins TRBV13 to TRBJ1-2; unclear D gene. Germline V gene lookup returns CDR1 PRHDT and CDR2 FYEKMQ (reference sequence). Trimming shortened V by 2 bases and J by 3 bases, and 10 bases separated the two germline ends. This CDR3 contains 14 residues.

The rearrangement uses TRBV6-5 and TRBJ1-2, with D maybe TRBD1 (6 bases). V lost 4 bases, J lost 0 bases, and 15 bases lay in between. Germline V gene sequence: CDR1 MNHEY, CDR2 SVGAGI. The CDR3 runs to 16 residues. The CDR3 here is CASSLRSGHSNYGYTF. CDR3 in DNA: TGTGCCAGCAGTTTAAGGTCGGGACATTCTAACTATGGCTACACCTTC.